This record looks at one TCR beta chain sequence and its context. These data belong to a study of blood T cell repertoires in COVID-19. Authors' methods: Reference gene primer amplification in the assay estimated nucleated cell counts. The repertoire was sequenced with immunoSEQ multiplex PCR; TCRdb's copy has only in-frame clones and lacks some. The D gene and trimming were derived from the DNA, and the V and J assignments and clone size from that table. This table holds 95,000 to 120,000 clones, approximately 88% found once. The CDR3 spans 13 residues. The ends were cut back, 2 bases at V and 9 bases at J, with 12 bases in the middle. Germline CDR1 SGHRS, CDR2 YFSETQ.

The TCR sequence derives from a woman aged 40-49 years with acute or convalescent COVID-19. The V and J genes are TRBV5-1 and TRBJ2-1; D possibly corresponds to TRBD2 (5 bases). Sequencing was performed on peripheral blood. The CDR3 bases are TGCGCCAGCAGCTTCTTTCGCAGCGGTGAGCAGTTCTTC. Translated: CASSFFRSGEQFF. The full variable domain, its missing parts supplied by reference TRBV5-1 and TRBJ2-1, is KAGVTQTPRYLIKTRGQQVTLSCSPISGHRSVSWYQQTPGQGLQFLFEYFSETQRNKGNFPGRFSGRQFSNSRSEMNVSTLELGDSALYLCASSFFRSGEQFFGPGTRLTVL.